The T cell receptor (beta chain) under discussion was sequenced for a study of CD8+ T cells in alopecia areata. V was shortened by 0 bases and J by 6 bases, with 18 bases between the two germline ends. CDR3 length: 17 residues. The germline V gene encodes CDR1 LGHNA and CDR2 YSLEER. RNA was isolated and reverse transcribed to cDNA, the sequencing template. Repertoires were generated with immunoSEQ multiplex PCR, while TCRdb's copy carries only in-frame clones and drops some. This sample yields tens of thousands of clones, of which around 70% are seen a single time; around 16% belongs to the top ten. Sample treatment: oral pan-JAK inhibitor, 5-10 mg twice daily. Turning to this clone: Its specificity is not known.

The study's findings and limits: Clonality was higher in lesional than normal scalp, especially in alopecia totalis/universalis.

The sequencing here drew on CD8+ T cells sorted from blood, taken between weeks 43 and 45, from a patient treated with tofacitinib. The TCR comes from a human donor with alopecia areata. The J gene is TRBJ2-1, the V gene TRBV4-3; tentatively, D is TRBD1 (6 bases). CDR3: CASSQDPETGGINEQFF. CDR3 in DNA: TGCGCCAGCAGCCAAGATCCCGAGACAGGAGGAATCAATGAGCAGTTCTTC.